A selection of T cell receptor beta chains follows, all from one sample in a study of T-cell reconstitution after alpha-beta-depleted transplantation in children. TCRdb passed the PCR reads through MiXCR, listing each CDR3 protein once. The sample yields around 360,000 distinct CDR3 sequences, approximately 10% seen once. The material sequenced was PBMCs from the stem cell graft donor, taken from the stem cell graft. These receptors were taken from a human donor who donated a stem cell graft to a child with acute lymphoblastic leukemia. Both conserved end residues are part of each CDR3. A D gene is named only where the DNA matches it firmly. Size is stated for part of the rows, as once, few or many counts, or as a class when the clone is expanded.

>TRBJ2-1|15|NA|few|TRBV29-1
TGCAGCGGAATACCAGGGGGGGGGGTCTACAATGAGCAGTTCTTC
CSGIPGGGVYNEQFF
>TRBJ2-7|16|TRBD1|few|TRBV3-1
TGTGCCAGCAGCCAAGATTGGGGCAGGGGGCCGTACGAGCAGTACTTC
CASSQDWGRGPYEQYF
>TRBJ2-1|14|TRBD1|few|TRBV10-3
TGTGCCATCAGTGAGTCAGGGACAGTGAATGAGCAGTTCTTC
CAISESGTVNEQFF
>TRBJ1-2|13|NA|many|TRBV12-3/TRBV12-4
TGTGCCAGCAGTTTAGGTGGGGGGAGTGGCTACACCTTC
CASSLGGGSGYTF
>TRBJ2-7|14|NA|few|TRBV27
TGTGCCAGCAGTTTTGTCAGTCATATCTACGAGCAGTACTTC
CASSFVSHIYEQYF
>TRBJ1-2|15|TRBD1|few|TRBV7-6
TGTGCCAGCAGCCTCTTAGGACAGGGGGCGGGTGGCTACACCTTC
CASSLLGQGAGGYTF
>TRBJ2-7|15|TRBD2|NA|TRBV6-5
TGTGCCGGCAGTTACTCGTTCGGGAGGGCCTACGAGCAGTACTTC
CAGSYSFGRAYEQYF
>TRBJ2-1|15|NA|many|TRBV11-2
TGTGCCAGCAGCCCCATGGCGGCGGGAACAGCTGAGCAGTTCTTC
CASSPMAAGTAEQFF
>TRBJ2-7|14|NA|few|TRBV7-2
TGTGCCAGCAGCTTAGGGGGTTATACCTACGAGCAGTACTTC
CASSLGGYTYEQYF
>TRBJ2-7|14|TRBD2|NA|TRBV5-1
TGCGCCAGCAGGAGCGGGAATCGCCAGAACGAGCAGTACTTC
CASRSGNRQNEQYF
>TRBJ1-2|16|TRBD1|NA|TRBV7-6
TGTGCCAGCAGCTTAAGGGCGGCGGGACAGGGTTATGGCTACACCTTC
CASSLRAAGQGYGYTF
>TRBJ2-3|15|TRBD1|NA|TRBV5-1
TGCGCCAGCAGCTTGGGGGACAGGAGCACAGATACGCAGTATTTT
CASSLGDRSTDTQYF
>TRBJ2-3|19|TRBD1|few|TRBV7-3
TGTGCCAGCAGCTTAGACCCAGGGGGCTCGGGAACTAGCACAGATACGCAGTATTTT
CASSLDPGGSGTSTDTQYF
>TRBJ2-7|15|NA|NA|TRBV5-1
TGCGCCAGCAGCTTGGGGAGACTCGCCCCCTACGAGCAGTACTTC
CASSLGRLAPYEQYF
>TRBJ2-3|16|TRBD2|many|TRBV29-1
TGCAGCGCTATCTCTGGGTCTAGCGGGAAACCAGATACGCAGTATTTT
CSAISGSSGKPDTQYF
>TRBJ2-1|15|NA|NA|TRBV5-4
TGTGCCAGCAGCTTCGACGGGAGAGAATGGAATGAGCAGTTCTTC
CASSFDGREWNEQFF
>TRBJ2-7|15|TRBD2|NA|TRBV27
TGTGCCAGCAGTTTCAGTCTAGCGGGACCGTACGAGCAGTACTTC
CASSFSLAGPYEQYF
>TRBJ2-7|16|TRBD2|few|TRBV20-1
TGCAGTGGTGCGAGTAGACTAGCGGGGGTTTCCTACGAGCAGTACTTC
CSGASRLAGVSYEQYF
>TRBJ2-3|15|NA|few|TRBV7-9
TGTGCCAGCAGCGACCGGGGGATCGGCACAGATACGCAGTATTTT
CASSDRGIGTDTQYF
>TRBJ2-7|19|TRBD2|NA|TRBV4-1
TGCGCCAGCAGCCGCACTAAAGGACTAGCGGGAGGGCCTTTCTACGAGCAGTACTTC
CASSRTKGLAGGPFYEQYF
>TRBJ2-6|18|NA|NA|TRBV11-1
TGTGCCAGCAGCTTAGAGGCCTTTCCAAGCTCTGGGGCCAACGTCCTGACTTTC
CASSLEAFPSSGANVLTF
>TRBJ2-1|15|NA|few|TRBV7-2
TGTGCCAGCAGCTTATTAGCGGTTGGCTACAATGAGCAGTTCTTC
CASSLLAVGYNEQFF